Below, 5 T cell receptor beta chains from the same sample are listed, as sequenced in a study of blood T cell repertoires in COVID-19. The method was immunoSEQ multiplex PCR; TCRdb's version includes in-frame clones alone and lacks a portion of them. Of 250,000 to 350,000 clones in the sample, less than 85% are singletons; the top ten hold roughly 1.6%. The material sequenced was peripheral blood. Receptor source: a human donor with COVID-19, enrolled during active disease. The donor label of this sample is uncertain.

The chain recombines TRBV6-2 or TRBV6-3 with TRBJ2-1, with 9 bases lining up with TRBD2. CDR1 and CDR2 from the germline V gene are MNHEY and SVGEGT. The V and J ends lost 4 bases and 7 bases, in that order; junction bases with no gene match: 11. The CDR3 extends over 16 amino acids. The CDR3 DNA reads TGTGCCAGCAGTTCCCCCTTCGCGGGAGGGCCAAATGAGCAGTTCTTC. Translating gives CASSSPFAGGPNEQFF.

This chain links TRBV2 with TRBJ1-2; 8 bases agree with TRBD1. Per germline, CDR1 SNHLY and CDR2 FYNNEI. The length of the CDR3 is 14 residues. Germline trimming cut 0 bases from V and 7 bases from J; bases unmatched to any gene: 4. CDR3 loop: CASSEARTGFGYTF. CDR3 in DNA: TGTGCCAGCAGTGAAGCGCGGACAGGGTTTGGCTACACCTTC.

The chain links TRBV19 to TRBJ2-7; 12 bases are a match to TRBD2. Per germline, CDR1 LNHDA and CDR2 SQIVND (reference sequence). Losses at the gene ends were 4 bases for V and 5 bases for J; bases not matched to a gene: 6. There are 15 residues in the CDR3. CDR3 region: CASSTRLAGADEQYF. CDR3 in DNA: TGTGCCAGTAGTACTCGACTAGCGGGAGCCGACGAGCAGTACTTC. The whole variable domain, filled in from reference TRBV19 and TRBJ2-7, reads DGGITQSPKYLFRKEGQNVTLSCEQNLNHDAMYWYRQDPGQGLRLIYYSQIVNDFQKGDIAEGYSVSREKKESFPLTVTSAQKNPTAFYLCASSTRLAGADEQYFGPGTRLTVT.

This chain uses TRBV4-3 with TRBJ2-2; 7 bases are a match to TRBD1. Per germline, CDR1 LGHNA and CDR2 YSLEER. The V segment lost 6 bases and the J segment 3 bases; nucleotides outside the gene matches: 7. This CDR3 spans 15 amino acids. The CDR3 reads CASSREGQYTGELFF. The DNA for the CDR3 is TGCGCCAGCAGTCGAGAGGGACAGTACACCGGGGAGCTGTTTTTT.

This rearrangement joins TRBV5-1 to TRBJ1-1, with 11 bases lining up with TRBD1. V lost 3 bases, J lost 3 bases, and 4 bases stayed unmatched. CDR3 size: 15 residues. Germline CDR1 reads SGHRS; CDR2 reads YFSETQ. CDR3 in DNA: TGCGCCAGCAGCTCCCGGACAGGGGGCTACACTGAAGCTTTCTTT. Translation: CASSSRTGGYTEAFF.